This T cell receptor (beta chain) was captured in a study of PD-L1 blockade in urothelial cancer. Study overall: Analyzed time points were 3 weeks (second dose) and 6 weeks after therapy began. T cells numbered a median of about 150,000 in the blood samples.

CDR1 and CDR2 from the germline V gene are SEHNR and FQNEAQ (reference sequence). V trimming: 4 bases; J trimming: 0 bases; junction bases outside the gene matches: 4. The CDR3 spans 15 residues. Sequenced by immunoSEQ multiplex PCR; TCRdb stores in-frame clones only, minus some. The sample carries 85,000 to 90,000 clones, roughly nine tenths recorded once. Worth noting for this clone: Its antigen remains unidentified.

Time point given: pretreatment peripheral blood. The patients' disease, urothelial carcinoma, was locally advanced or metastatic. General study results and limits: Durable benefit was linked to greater 3-week expansion of tumor-associated blood clones.

The sequence was collected from an elderly woman with urothelial cancer. This specimen consisted of PBMCs, obtained around atezolizumab (anti-PD-L1) treatment. The V gene is TRBV7-9, the J gene TRBJ2-7; TRBD2 matches at 9 bases. The chain's CDR3 is CASSYSGSSSYEQYF. Here the CDR3 DNA reads TGTGCCAGCAGCTATAGCGGGAGCAGCTCCTACGAGCAGTACTTC.